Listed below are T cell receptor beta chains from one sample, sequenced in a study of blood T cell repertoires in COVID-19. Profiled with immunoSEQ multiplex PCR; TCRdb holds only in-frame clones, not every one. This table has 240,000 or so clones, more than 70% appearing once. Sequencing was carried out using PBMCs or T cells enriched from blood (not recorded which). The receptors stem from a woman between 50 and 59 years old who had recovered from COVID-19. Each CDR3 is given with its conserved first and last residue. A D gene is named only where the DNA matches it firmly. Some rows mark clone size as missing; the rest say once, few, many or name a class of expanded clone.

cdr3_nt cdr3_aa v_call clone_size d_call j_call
TGTGCCAGCAGCTTACGCGTCGGGCGGGGGCTTGGCAATGAGCAGTTCTTC CASSLRVGRGLGNEQFF TRBV7-3 - - TRBJ2-1
TGTGCCAGCAGCGAGACAGGAAAAAACACTGAAGCTTTCTTT CASSETGKNTEAFF TRBV7-9 - - TRBJ1-1
TGTGCCAGCTCACCAGGGGCGAACACTGAAGCTTTCTTT CASSPGANTEAFF TRBV18 - - TRBJ1-1
TGTGCCAGCAGCTTAGTTGGGGGGTCCTCTGGAAACACCATATATTTT CASSLVGGSSGNTIYF TRBV7-6 few - TRBJ1-3
TGTGCCAGCAGTGACGGAGACTTTAGCAATCAGCCCCAGCATTTT CASSDGDFSNQPQHF TRBV2 once - TRBJ1-5
TGTGCCAGCAGCCAAGATTCGGCAGGAGGTGGGAAATCACCCCTCCACTTT CASSQDSAGGGKSPLHF TRBV3-1/TRBV3-2 - - TRBJ1-6
TGTGCCAGCAGCCTGACGGGACAGAGAAACACCATATATTTT CASSLTGQRNTIYF TRBV5-4 - TRBD1 TRBJ1-3
TGTGCCAGCACCCCCGCGGGGCGGAACACTGAAGCTTTCTTT CASTPAGRNTEAFF TRBV27 - - TRBJ1-1
TGTGCCACCAGCAGAGATTTGGGGGGGAACGAGCAGTACTTC CATSRDLGGNEQYF TRBV15 - TRBD2 TRBJ2-7
TGTGCCAGCAGCGCCACAGGGTACGAGCAGTACTTC CASSATGYEQYF TRBV9 - - TRBJ2-7
TGTGCCAGCAGCTTATCATCAGCTAGGCGTGACACTGAAGCTTTCTTT CASSLSSARRDTEAFF TRBV7-2 - - TRBJ1-1
TGTGCCAGCGGCATTAGCGGGAACGGGGCCTACGAGCAGTACTTC CASGISGNGAYEQYF TRBV11-2 - TRBD2 TRBJ2-7
TGTGCCAGCAGCTTAATGGCGGTGACCTACAATGAGCAGTTCTTC CASSLMAVTYNEQFF TRBV7-2 - - TRBJ2-1
TGTGCCACCCGGGGGGGCCTGAACACTGAAGCTTTCTTT CATRGGLNTEAFF TRBV15 - - TRBJ1-1
TGTGCCATCAGTGAGTCGTTGCTAGACCAGCGGCCCCAGCATTTT CAISESLLDQRPQHF TRBV10-3 - - TRBJ1-5
TGTGCCAGCAGCCCAGGAGGGGTTGAGCAGTTCTTC CASSPGGVEQFF TRBV11-1 - - TRBJ2-1
TGTGCCAGCAGCTTAGGTCGGGGGGTGTCCGCCGGGGAGCTGTTTTTT CASSLGRGVSAGELFF TRBV7-2 once TRBD2 TRBJ2-2
TGCGCCAGCAGCTTGAATGGACAGAACTATAATTCACCCCTCCACTTT CASSLNGQNYNSPLHF TRBV5-1 - - TRBJ1-6
TGTGCCAGCAGGAAAACTAGTCCCACAGATACGCAGTATTTT CASRKTSPTDTQYF TRBV7-2 - - TRBJ2-3
TGTGCCAGCAGTCCCCGCCCCTGGCAGGGGGCGCACAATCAGCCCCAGCATTTT CASSPRPWQGAHNQPQHF TRBV27 few TRBD1 TRBJ1-5
TGCAGCGTCAAGGGGGCAGGGACCTACGAGCAGTACTTC CSVKGAGTYEQYF TRBV29-1 - TRBD1 TRBJ2-7
TGTGCCAGCAGCCAAAGCGGGGGGGCATTCAATGAGCAGTTCTTC CASSQSGGAFNEQFF TRBV6-2/TRBV6-3 - TRBD2 TRBJ2-1
TGTGCCAGCAGGAACGCGAGAGGCTACACCTTC CASRNARGYTF TRBV28 - - TRBJ1-2
TGTGCCAGCAGCTTTAGCGGCCTTCCAGGGGATACGCAGTATTTT CASSFSGLPGDTQYF TRBV7-6 - - TRBJ2-3
TGCGCCAGCAGCCTGGTCGGGGTGGATACGCAGTATTTT CASSLVGVDTQYF TRBV4-1 - - TRBJ2-3
TGTGCCAGCAGCTTGGATGGGACAACCGAGACCCAGTACTTC CASSLDGTTETQYF TRBV7-2 - - TRBJ2-5